The 24 T cell receptor beta chains given below trace back to one sample, sequenced in a study of metastatic and nonmetastatic thyroid tumors. TCRdb re-called the PCR reads via MiXCR. Found here are around 20,000 clones, 35% to 40% of them singletons; the top ten hold over 25%. Nobody among the patients had been given any treatment before thyroid surgery. Material for sequencing was tumor tissue. These receptors all come from a female donor with papillary thyroid cancer or a benign thyroid nodule (not recorded which). Some clones in this sample may be carry-over from other donors' samples.

This clone is classed as large. V and J are TRBV7-8 and TRBJ2-7; TRBD2 matches at 11 bases. The CDR3 is made up of 16 amino acids. The trim removed 2 bases at V and 2 bases at J, leaving 5 bases unmatched. CDR1 is SGHVS, CDR2 FQNEAQ, per germline. This CDR3 reads CASSLSASGGTYEQYF. The DNA for the CDR3 is TGTGCCAGCAGCTTATCGGCTAGCGGGGGGACCTACGAGCAGTACTTC.

V is TRBV6-1 and J is TRBJ2-1, with TRBD2 matching over 11 bases. The CDR3 is made up of 15 amino acids. V lost 7 bases, J lost 6 bases, and 8 bases stayed unmatched. Looked up from germline, CDR1 is MNHNS and CDR2 is SASEGT. CDR3 DNA: TGTGCCAGCATCCTAGCGGGAGGCGTGGGCAATGAGCAGTTCTTC. This sequence encodes CASILAGGVGNEQFF.

This clone has a count of ten or more. CDR3 residues: CASSLGRGGGTDTQYF. The CDR3 DNA reads as TGTGCCAGCAGCTTAGGCCGGGGAGGGGGCACAGATACGCAGTATTTT. The chain employs TRBV11-2 and TRBJ2-3; 7 bases align to TRBD2. V lost 1 base and J lost 1; bases outside the gene matches: 5. The length of the CDR3 is 16 residues. CDR1 is SGHAT, CDR2 FQNNGV, per germline.

The chain employs TRBV11-3 and TRBJ1-1, with D tentatively TRBD1 (5 bases). Germline V gives CDR1 SGHNT, CDR2 YENEEA. V dropped 2 bases and J dropped 5 bases, with 12 bases sitting between them. The CDR3 has 14 amino acids. The CDR3 DNA follows: TGTGCCAGCAGCTTACGACAGATGTCTACTGAAGCTTTCTTT. The encoded protein is CASSLRQMSTEAFF.

This clone was counted only a few times. The chain uses TRBV6-2 or TRBV6-3 and TRBJ2-6, with 8 bases lining up with TRBD1. The CDR3 has 16 amino acids. Germline V gene data show CDR1 as MNHEY and CDR2 as SVGEGT. V gave up 5 bases and J gave up 0 bases; unmatched junction bases: 3. CDR3 in DNA: TGTGCCAGCAGTCCTACAGGGGGCTCTGGGGCCAACGTCCTGACTTTC. This encodes CASSPTGGSGANVLTF.

The chain carries TRBV20-1 and TRBJ1-1, with D possibly TRBD1 on 5 matching bases. V shed 3 bases and J shed 5 bases, with 16 bases lying between them. CDR1 and CDR2 (germline): DFQATT, SNEGSKA (reference sequence). The CDR3 sequence is 14 residues long. The CDR3 spells CSARVQGIRTEAFF. The CDR3 DNA reads as TGCAGTGCTAGGGTCCAGGGTATTAGGACTGAAGCTTTCTTT.

V gene TRBV28 combines with J gene TRBJ2-2; D perhaps matches TRBD2 (6 bases). V lost 3 bases and J lost 4, with 12 bases in between. The CDR3 spans 15 residues. CDR1 is MDHEN, CDR2 SYDVKM, per germline. The CDR3 nucleotides are TGTGCCAGCAGTTTCGGCAGGGAGGTCACCGGGGAGCTGTTTTTT. As protein: CASSFGREVTGELFF.

In this sample, this clone turned up a few times. J is TRBJ2-2 and V is TRBV19; D unresolved. The germline V gene encodes CDR1 LNHDA and CDR2 SQIVND (reference sequence). This CDR3 contains 12 residues. V lost 10 bases to trimming and J lost 10 bases, with 16 bases between them. The CDR3 DNA reads TGTGCCACCCTGGGTGGCCACGTGGAGCTGTTTTTT. This encodes CATLGGHVELFF.

The DNA for the CDR3 is TGTGCCAGCAGTGAAGAGGGTGTCGGGACAGTCTCCTACGAGCAGTACTTC. It specifies CASSEEGVGTVSYEQYF. The chain recombines TRBV6-1 with TRBJ2-7; TRBD1 matches at 7 bases. Germline values: CDR1 MNHNS, CDR2 SASEGT. After removal of 1 base from V and 0 bases from J, the junction contained 9 bases not matched to a gene. This CDR3 is built from 17 residues.

This sequence joins TRBV19 and TRBJ1-4; D is undetermined. The CDR3 is 15 amino acids. Trimming took 4 bases from V and 1 from J, leaving 10 bases between them. The germline V gene has CDR1 LNHDA and CDR2 SQIVND (reference sequence). CDR3 residues: CASSTDGRTNEKLFF. CDR3 nucleotide sequence: TGTGCCAGTAGTACGGACGGGAGAACTAATGAAAAACTGTTTTTT.

The CDR3 sequence is CASSISGFRNGYTF. CDR3 DNA sequence: TGTGCCAGCAGCATATCAGGGTTTCGAAATGGCTACACCTTC. This chain connects TRBV5-4 to TRBJ1-2; possible D gene TRBD1, 5 bases. The V gene lost 4 bases and the J gene lost 6 bases, with 16 bases spanning the gap. Germline V gives CDR1 SGHNT, CDR2 YYREEE (reference sequence). The CDR3 length is 14 residues.

The chain uses TRBV12-3 or TRBV12-4 and TRBJ1-4; TRBD1 is a possible D gene (5 bases). This CDR3 is built from 13 residues. V gave up 5 bases and J gave up 10 bases, with 14 bases separating them. CDR3 amino acids: CASSMDKAGKLFF. In nucleotides, the CDR3 is TGTGCCAGCAGTATGGACAAGGCCGGAAAACTGTTTTTT.

This clone was detected a few times. V and J are TRBV6-1 and TRBJ2-1; 7 positions agree with TRBD2. The CDR3 covers 11 residues. J gave up 7 bases and V 8 bases, and 2 bases lay outside the gene matches. CDR1 is MNHNS and CDR2 is SASEGT in the germline V gene. The CDR3 loop reads CASGTINEQFF. CDR3 nucleotides: TGTGCCAGCGGGACTATAAATGAGCAGTTCTTC.

The chain employs TRBV11-3 and TRBJ2-3; D is unresolved. Germline V lookup: CDR1 SGHNT, CDR2 YENEEA. This CDR3 has 11 amino acids. Trimming removed 1 base from V and 6 bases from J, with 2 bases in between. The chain's CDR3 is CASSLADTQYF. The CDR3 DNA sequence: TGTGCCAGCAGCTTAGCTGATACGCAGTATTTT. Supplemented by reference TRBV11-3 and TRBJ2-3, the full variable domain reads EAGVVQSPRYKIIEKKQPVAFWCNPISGHNTLYWYLQNLGQGPELLIRYENEEAVDDSQLPKDRFSAERLKGVDSTLKIQPAELGDSAVYLCASSLADTQYFGPGTRLTVL.

There are a few counts of this clone. The chain carries TRBV6-1 and TRBJ1-2; 11 positions agree with TRBD1. CDR3 length equals 14 residues. CDR1 is MNHNS, CDR2 SASEGT, per germline. Trimming removed 6 bases from V and 3 bases from J; junction bases left unmatched: 3. CDR3 residues: CASSRTGGDYGYTF. The CDR3 nucleotides are TGTGCCAGCAGCAGGACAGGGGGCGACTATGGCTACACCTTC.

The V call is TRBV15, the J call TRBJ2-7; no reliable D call. Trimming left V 7 bases short and J 4 bases short, with 14 bases between. Germline-derived CDR1 and CDR2 are LNHNV and YYDKDF (reference sequence). CDR3 length: 13 amino acids. The CDR3 nucleotides read TGTGCCACCACCCAAAATAACGGATACGAGCAGTACTTC. Its translation is CATTQNNGYEQYF. Filled out from reference TRBV15 and TRBJ2-7, the complete variable domain reads DAMVIQNPRYQVTQFGKPVTLSCSQTLNHNVMYWYQQKSSQAPKLLFHYYDKDFNNEADTPDNFQSRRPNTSFCFLDIRSPGLGDTAMYLCATTQNNGYEQYFGPGTRLTVT.

The chain has TRBV6-2 or TRBV6-3 and TRBJ1-2; 7 bases fit TRBD1. The length of the CDR3 is 12 residues. J lost 6 bases, V lost 6 bases, and 4 bases had no gene match. Germline V lookup: CDR1 MNHEY, CDR2 SVGEGT. The CDR3 spells CASRTGSHGYTF. In nucleotides, the CDR3 is TGTGCCAGCAGGACAGGGTCGCATGGCTACACCTTC.

The chain is built from TRBV6-1 and TRBJ2-1, with D maybe TRBD1 (5 bases). This CDR3 region has 14 residues. With 5 bases removed from V and 8 bases from J, the gap between germline ends came to 16 bases. Germline CDR1 and CDR2: MNHNS and SASEGT. The CDR3 DNA is TGTGCCAGCAGTCCCTTTACAGGACGGGATGAGCAGTTCTTC. Its translation is CASSPFTGRDEQFF.

The chain recombines TRBV11-2 with TRBJ2-3; 7 bases line up with TRBD2. CDR1 and CDR2 (germline): SGHAT, FQNNGV. The CDR3 consists of 16 residues. V was clipped by 2 bases and J by 0 bases; unmatched bases: 5. Here the CDR3 reads CASSLHLADSTDTQYF. CDR3 sequence (DNA): TGTGCCAGCAGCTTACACCTAGCGGATAGCACAGATACGCAGTATTTT.

V gene TRBV11-2 combines with J gene TRBJ2-2; the match to TRBD2 covers 7 bases. The germline V gene encodes CDR1 SGHAT and CDR2 FQNNGV. The CDR3 has 17 amino acids. CDR3 in DNA: TGTGTCACCAGGCGGGGGACTGGTGGGAGAGGGACCGGGGAGCTGTTTTTT. Protein sequence: CVTRRGTGGRGTGELFF.

Regarding this clone: This sequence may be a read error, since a much larger clone differs from it by one base. The J gene is TRBJ2-2, the V gene TRBV6-1; D perhaps matches TRBD1 (5 bases). CDR1 and CDR2 (germline): MNHNS, SASEGT. Trimming took off 8 bases at V and 4 bases at J, with 17 bases between the two ends. This CDR3 spans 15 amino acids. CDR3: CASYETVDSTGELFF. The DNA for the CDR3 is TGTGCCAGCTACGAGACAGTGGATAGCACCGGGGAGCTGTTTTTT.

The chain employs TRBV14 and TRBJ2-3; 11 bases match TRBD1. The CDR3 is 15 residues long. V lost 6 bases, J lost 5 bases, and 7 bases stayed unmatched. Germline CDR1 is SGHDN and CDR2 is FVKESK. The CDR3 is CASSPRGQGEDTQYF. Written as DNA, the CDR3 is TGTGCCAGCAGTCCCAGGGGACAGGGGGAAGATACGCAGTATTTT.

The chain couples TRBV6-2 or TRBV6-3 to TRBJ2-7; no clear D. CDR1 is MNHEY, CDR2 SVGEGT, per germline. V was shortened by 5 bases and J by 5 bases, with 16 bases between the two germline ends. The CDR3 runs to 14 residues. The CDR3 reads CASSRTRFPNEQYF. The CDR3 bases are TGTGCCAGCAGTAGGACCCGTTTCCCCAACGAGCAGTACTTC.

This chain uses TRBV4-1 with TRBJ2-7; possible D gene TRBD1, 6 bases. The CDR3 runs 14 residues. The V and J ends lost 0 bases and 3 bases respectively, with 9 bases between them. CDR1 MGHRA and CDR2 YSYEKL come from the germline V gene. The CDR3 region is CASSQDRGVYEQYF. Here the CDR3 DNA reads TGCGCCAGCAGCCAAGACAGGGGTGTCTACGAGCAGTACTTC.